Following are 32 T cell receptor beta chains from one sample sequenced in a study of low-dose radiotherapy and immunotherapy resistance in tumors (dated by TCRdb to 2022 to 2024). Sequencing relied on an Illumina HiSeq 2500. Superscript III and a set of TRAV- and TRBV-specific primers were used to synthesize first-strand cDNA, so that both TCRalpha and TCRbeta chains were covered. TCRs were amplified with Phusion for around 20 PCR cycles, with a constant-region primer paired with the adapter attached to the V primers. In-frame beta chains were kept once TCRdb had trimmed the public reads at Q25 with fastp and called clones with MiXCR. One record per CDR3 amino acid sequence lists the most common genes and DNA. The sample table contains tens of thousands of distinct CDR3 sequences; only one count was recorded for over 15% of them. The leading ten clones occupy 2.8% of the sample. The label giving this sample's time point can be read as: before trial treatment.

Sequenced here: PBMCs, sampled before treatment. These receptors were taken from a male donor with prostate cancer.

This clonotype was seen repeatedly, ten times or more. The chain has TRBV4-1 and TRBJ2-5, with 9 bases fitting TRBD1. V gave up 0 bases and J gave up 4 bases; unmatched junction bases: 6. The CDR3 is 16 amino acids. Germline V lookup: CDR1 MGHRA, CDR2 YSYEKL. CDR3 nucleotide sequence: TGCGCCAGCAGCCAAGACGGGACAGGGTTGGGAGAGACCCAGTACTTC. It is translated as CASSQDGTGLGETQYF.

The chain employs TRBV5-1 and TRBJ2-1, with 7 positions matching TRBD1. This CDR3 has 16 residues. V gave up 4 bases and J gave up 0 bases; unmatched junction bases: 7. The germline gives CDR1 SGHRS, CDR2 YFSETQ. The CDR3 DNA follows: TGCGCCAGCAGCAAGGGACAGACGAGCTCCTACAATGAGCAGTTCTTC. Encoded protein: CASSKGQTSSYNEQFF. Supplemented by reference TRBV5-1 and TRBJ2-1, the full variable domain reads KAGVTQTPRYLIKTRGQQVTLSCSPISGHRSVSWYQQTPGQGLQFLFEYFSETQRNKGNFPGRFSGRQFSNSRSEMNVSTLELGDSALYLCASSKGQTSSYNEQFFGPGTRLTVL.

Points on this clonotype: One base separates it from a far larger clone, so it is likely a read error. The chain's CDR3 is CASTLSLAGAYEQFF. The DNA for the CDR3 is TGTGCCAGCACCCTGTCATTAGCGGGGGCCTACGAGCAGTTCTTC. The chain couples TRBV6-6 to TRBJ2-1; 9 bases match TRBD2. The V and J ends lost 7 bases and 10 bases, in that order; junction bases with no gene match: 14. Germline CDR1 is MNHNY and CDR2 is SVGAGI (reference sequence). The CDR3 length is 15 residues.

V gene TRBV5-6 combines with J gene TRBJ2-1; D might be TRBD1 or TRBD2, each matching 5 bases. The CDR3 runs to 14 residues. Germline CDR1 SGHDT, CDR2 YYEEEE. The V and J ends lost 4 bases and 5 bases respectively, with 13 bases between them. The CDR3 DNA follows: TGTGCCAGCAGCACCCGGGACGACCACAATGAGCAGTTCTTC. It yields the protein CASSTRDDHNEQFF.

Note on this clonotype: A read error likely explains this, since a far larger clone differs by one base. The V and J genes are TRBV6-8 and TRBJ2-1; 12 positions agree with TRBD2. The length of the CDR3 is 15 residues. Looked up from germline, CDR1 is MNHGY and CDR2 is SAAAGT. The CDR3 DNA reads TGTCCCAGCATTTGGACTAGCGGGGTCCCCAATGAGCAGTTCTTC. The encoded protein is CPSIWTSGVPNEQFF.

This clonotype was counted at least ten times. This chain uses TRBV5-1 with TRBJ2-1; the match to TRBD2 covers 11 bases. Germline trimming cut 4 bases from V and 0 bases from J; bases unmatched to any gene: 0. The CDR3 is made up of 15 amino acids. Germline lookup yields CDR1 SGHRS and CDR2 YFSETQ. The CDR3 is CASSGLAGSYNEQFF. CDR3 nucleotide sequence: TGCGCCAGCAGCGGACTAGCGGGCTCCTACAATGAGCAGTTCTTC.

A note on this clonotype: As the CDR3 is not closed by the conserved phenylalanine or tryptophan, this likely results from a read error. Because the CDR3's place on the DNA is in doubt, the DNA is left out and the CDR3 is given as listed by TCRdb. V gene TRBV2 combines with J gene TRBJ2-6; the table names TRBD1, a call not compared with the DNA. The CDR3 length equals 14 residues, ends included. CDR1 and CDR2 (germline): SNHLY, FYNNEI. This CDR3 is CASSPRVGANVMTC.

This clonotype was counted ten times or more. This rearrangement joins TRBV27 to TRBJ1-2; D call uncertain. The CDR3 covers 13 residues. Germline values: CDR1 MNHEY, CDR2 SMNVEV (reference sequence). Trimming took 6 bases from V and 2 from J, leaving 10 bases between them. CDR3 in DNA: TGTGCCAGCAGGGAGGGTGGGAACTATGGCTACACCTTC. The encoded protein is CASREGGNYGYTF.

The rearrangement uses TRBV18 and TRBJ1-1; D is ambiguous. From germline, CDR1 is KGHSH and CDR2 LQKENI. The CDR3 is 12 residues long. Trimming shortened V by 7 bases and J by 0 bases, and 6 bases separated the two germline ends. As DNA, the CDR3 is TGTGCCAGCTTCCGGATGAACACTGAAGCTTTCTTT. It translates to CASFRMNTEAFF.

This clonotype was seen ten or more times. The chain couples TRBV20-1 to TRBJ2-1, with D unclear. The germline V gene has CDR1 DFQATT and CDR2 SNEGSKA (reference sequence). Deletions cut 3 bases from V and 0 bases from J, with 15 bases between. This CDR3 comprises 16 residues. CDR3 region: CSASPQVRSSYNEQFF. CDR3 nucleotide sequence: TGCAGTGCTAGTCCCCAGGTTAGAAGCTCCTACAATGAGCAGTTCTTC.

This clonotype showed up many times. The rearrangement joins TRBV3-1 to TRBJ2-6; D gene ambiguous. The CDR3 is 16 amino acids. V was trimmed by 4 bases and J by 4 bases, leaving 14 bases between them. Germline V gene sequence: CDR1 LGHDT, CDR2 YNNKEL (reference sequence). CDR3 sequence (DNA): TGTGCCAGCAGCCCCCTCCGAGGTAAAGGGGCCAACGTCCTGACTTTC. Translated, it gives CASSPLRGKGANVLTF.

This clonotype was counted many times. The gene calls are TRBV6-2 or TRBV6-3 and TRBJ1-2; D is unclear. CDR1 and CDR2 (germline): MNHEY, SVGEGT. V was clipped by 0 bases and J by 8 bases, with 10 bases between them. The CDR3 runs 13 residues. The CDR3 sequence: CASSYSGPGGYTF. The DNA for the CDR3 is TGTGCCAGCAGTTACTCTGGGCCAGGCGGCTACACCTTC.

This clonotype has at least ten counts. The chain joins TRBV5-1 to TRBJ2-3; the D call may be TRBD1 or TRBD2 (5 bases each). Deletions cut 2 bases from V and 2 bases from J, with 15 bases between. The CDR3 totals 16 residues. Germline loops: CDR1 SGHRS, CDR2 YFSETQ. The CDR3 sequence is CASSFLGPEDTDTQYF. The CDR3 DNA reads TGCGCCAGCAGCTTCTTGGGACCCGAAGACACAGATACGCAGTATTTT.

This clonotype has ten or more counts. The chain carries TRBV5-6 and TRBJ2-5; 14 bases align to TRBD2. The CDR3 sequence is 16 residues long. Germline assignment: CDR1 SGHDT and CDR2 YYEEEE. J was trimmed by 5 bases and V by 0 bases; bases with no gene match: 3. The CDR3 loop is CASSLGLAGGPETQYF. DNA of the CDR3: TGTGCCAGCAGCTTGGGACTAGCGGGGGGGCCGGAGACCCAGTACTTC. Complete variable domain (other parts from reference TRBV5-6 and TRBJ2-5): DAGVTQSPTHLIKTRGQQVTLRCSPKSGHDTVSWYQQALGQGPQFIFQYYEEEERQRGNFPDRFSGHQFPNYSSELNVNALLLGDSALYLCASSLGLAGGPETQYFGPGTRLLVL.

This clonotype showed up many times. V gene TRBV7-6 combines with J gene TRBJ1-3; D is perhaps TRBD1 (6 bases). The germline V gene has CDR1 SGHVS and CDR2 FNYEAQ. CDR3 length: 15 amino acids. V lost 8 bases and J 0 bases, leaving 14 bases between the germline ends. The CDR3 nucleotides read TGTGCCAGCTGCCCGGGGGCCGTCTCTGGAAACACCATATATTTT. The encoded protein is CASCPGAVSGNTIYF.

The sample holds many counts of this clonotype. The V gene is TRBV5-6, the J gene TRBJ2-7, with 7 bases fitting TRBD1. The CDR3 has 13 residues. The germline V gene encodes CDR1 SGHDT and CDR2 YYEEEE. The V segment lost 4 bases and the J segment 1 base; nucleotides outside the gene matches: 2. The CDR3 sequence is CASSPGQSYEQYF. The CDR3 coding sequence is TGTGCCAGCAGCCCGGGACAGTCCTACGAGCAGTACTTC.

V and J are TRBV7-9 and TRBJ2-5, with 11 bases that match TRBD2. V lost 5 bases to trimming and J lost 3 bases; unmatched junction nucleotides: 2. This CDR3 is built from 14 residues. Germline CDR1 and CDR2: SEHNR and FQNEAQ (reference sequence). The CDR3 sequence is CASSETSGKETQYF. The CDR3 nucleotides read TGTGCCAGCAGCGAGACTAGCGGGAAAGAGACCCAGTACTTC. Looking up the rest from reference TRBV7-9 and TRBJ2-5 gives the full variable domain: DTGVSQNPRHKITKRGQNVTFRCDPISEHNRLYWYRQTLGQGPEFLTYFQNEAQLEKSRLLSDRFSAERPKGSFSTLEIQRTEQGDSAMYLCASSETSGKETQYFGPGTRLLVL.

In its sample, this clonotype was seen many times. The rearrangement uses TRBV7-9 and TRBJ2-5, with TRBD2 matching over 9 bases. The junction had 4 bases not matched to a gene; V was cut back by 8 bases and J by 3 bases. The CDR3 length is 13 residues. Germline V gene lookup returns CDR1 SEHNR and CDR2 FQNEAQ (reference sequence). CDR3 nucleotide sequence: TGTGCCAGCCTGGGACTAGCAGAAGAGACCCAGTACTTC. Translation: CASLGLAEETQYF.

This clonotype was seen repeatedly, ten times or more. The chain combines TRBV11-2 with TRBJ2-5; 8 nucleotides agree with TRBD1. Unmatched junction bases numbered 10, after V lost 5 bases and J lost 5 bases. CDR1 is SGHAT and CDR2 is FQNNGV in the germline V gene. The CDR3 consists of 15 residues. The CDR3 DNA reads TGTGCCAGCAGCCCCCGGACAGGGACTGGGGAGACCCAGTACTTC. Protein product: CASSPRTGTGETQYF.

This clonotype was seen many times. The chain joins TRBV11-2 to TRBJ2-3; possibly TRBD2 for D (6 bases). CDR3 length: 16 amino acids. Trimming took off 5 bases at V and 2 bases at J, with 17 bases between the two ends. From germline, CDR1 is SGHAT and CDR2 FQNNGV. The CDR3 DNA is TGTGCCAGCAGCCCCCAAGCGGGCCCATTCACAGATACGCAGTATTTT. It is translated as CASSPQAGPFTDTQYF.

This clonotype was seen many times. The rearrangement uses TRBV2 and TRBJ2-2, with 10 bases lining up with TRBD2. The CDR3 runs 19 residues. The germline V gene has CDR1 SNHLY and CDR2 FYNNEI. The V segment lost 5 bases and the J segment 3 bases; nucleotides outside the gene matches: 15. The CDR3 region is CASSFLGLAGAGDTGELFF. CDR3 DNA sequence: TGTGCCAGCAGTTTCCTGGGGCTAGCGGGGGCCGGGGACACCGGGGAGCTGTTTTTT.

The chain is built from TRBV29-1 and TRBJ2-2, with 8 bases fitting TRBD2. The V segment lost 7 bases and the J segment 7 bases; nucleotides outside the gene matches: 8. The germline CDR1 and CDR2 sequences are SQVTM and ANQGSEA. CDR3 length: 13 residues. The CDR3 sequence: CSGRGGLGGELFF. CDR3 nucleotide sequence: TGCAGCGGACGGGGGGGCCTAGGCGGGGAGCTGTTTTTT.

The CDR3 bases are TGTGCCAGCAGCTGGGGGGACTACAATGAGCAGTTCTTC. Translation: CASSWGDYNEQFF. This chain uses TRBV5-5 with TRBJ2-1; TRBD2 might be the D (6 bases). The CDR3 extends over 13 amino acids. Germline V gene data show CDR1 as SGHKS and CDR2 as YYEKEE (reference sequence). V lost 3 bases to trimming and J lost 3 bases, with 7 bases between them.

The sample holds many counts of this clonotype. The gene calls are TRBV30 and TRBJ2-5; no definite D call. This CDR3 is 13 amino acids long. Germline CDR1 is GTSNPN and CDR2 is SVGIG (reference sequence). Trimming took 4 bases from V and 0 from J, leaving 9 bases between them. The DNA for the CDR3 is TGTGCCTGGACCCGGGTGGACCAAGAGACCCAGTACTTC. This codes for CAWTRVDQETQYF. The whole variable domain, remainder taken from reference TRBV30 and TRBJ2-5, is SQTIHQWPATLVQPVGSPLSLECTVEGTSNPNLYWYRQAAGRGLQLLFYSVGIGQISSEVPQNLSASRPQDRQFILSSKKLLLSDSGFYLCAWTRVDQETQYFGPGTRLLVL.

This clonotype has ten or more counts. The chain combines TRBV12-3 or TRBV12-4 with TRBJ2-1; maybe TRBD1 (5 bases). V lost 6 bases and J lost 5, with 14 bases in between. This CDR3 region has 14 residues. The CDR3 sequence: CASSLPQGHNEQFF. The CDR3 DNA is TGTGCCAGCAGCCTTCCGCAGGGCCACAATGAGCAGTTCTTC.

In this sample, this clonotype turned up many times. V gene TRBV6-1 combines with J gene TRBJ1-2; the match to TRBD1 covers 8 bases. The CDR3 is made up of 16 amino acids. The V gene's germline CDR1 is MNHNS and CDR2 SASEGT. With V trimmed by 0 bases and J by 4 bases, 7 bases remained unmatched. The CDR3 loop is CASSEASGQAGYGYTF. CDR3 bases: TGTGCCAGCAGTGAAGCGTCGGGACAGGCGGGCTATGGCTACACCTTC.

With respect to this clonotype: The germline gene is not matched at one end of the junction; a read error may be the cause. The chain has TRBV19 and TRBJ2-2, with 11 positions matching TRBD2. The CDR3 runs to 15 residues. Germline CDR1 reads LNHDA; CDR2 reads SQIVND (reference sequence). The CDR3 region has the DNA TGTGCCAGTAGCCCTAGCGGGGGGAACATCGGGGAGCTGTTTTTT. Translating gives CASSPSGGNIGELFF.

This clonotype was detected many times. CDR3 sequence (DNA): TGTGCCAGCAGAACTAGCGGGGCCAACACCGGGGAGCTGTTTTTT. Its translation: CASRTSGANTGELFF. This chain joins TRBV6-2 or TRBV6-3 and TRBJ2-2, with 10 nucleotides matching TRBD2. CDR1 and CDR2 from the germline V gene are MNHEY and SVGEGT. This CDR3 is built from 15 residues. Trimming at V came to 6 bases and at J to 2 bases, leaving 3 bases not matched to a gene.

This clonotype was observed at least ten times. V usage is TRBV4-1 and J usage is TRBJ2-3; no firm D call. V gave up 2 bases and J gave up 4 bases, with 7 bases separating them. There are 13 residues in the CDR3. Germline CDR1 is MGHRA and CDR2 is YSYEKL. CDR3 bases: TGCGCCAGCAGCCAATCGGTGGCAGATACGCAGTATTTT. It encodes CASSQSVADTQYF.

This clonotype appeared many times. This CDR3 reads CASTRRQDGNQPQHF. The CDR3, as DNA: TGTGCCAGTACCCGAAGACAGGACGGCAATCAGCCCCAGCATTTT. The chain uses TRBV19 and TRBJ1-5; tentatively, D is TRBD1 (6 bases). The CDR3 loop spans 15 amino acids. CDR1 and CDR2 (germline): LNHDA, SQIVND (reference sequence). The ends were cut back, 7 bases at V and 2 bases at J, with 15 bases in the middle.

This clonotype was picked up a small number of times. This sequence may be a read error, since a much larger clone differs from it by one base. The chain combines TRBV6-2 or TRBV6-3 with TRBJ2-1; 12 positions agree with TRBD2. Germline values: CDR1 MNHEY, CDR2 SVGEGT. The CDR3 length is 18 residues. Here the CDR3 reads CASSYDRLAGVASIELFF. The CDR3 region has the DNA TGTGCCAGCAGTTACGACCGACTAGCGGGGGTGGCTTCAATTGAGCTGTTCTTC.

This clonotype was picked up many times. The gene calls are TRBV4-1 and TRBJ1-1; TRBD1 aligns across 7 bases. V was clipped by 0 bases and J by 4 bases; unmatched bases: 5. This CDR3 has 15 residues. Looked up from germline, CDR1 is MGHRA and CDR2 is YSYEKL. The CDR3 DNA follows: TGCGCCAGCAGCCAAGATGAGGGGGCGAGCACTGAAGCTTTCTTT. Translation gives CASSQDEGASTEAFF.